This TCR beta chain derives from a study of shared clonotypes between healthy human individuals. TCRdb's table, derived via immunoSEQ multiplex PCR, lists solely in-frame clones and lacks some. This sample has around 1.9 million clones; about 94% occur once, and the top ten carry about 1.6%. CDR1 is LNHDA and CDR2 is SQIVND in the germline V gene (reference sequence). V was pared by 1 base and J by 7 bases, with 14 bases between. The CDR3 is 15 residues long. Naive CD8 cells were CD45RO-negative, positively selected for CCR7, excluding terminally differentiated effector memory CD45RA+ cells. The V call is TRBV19, the J call TRBJ2-1; D gene unclear. The receptor comes from a man between 18 and 35 years old in good health. Some clones in this sample may be carry-over from other donors' samples. The sequencing input was naive CD8+ T cells from PBMCs. CDR3 DNA: TGTGCCAGTAGTATAGTCCCTTTCACGTGGAATGAGCAGTTCTTC. It translates to CASSIVPFTWNEQFF.